One sample yielded the 27 T cell receptor beta chains listed below, sequenced in a study of blood T cell repertoires in COVID-19. Here immunoSEQ multiplex PCR was the method, and the copy in TCRdb shows in-frame clones only, minus some. This sample has some 230,000 clones, with 75% to 90% found just once. The sequenced sample consisted of peripheral blood. The origin of the receptors is a woman of 80 years or more with COVID-19, enrolled during active disease.

This rearrangement joins TRBV11-2 to TRBJ2-1, with 8 nucleotides matching TRBD2. With V trimmed by 0 bases and J by 13 bases, 8 bases remained unmatched. The CDR3 loop spans 14 amino acids. CDR1 is SGHAT and CDR2 is FQNNGV in the germline V gene. In nucleotides, the CDR3 is TGTGCCAGCAGCTTAGACCCGGGACTAGGTGTTCAGTTCTTC. Protein product: CASSLDPGLGVQFF.

J is TRBJ1-1 and V is TRBV6-5; TRBD1 is a possible D gene (5 bases). From germline, CDR1 is MNHEY and CDR2 SVGAGI. Trimming removed 11 bases from V and 3 bases from J, with 13 bases in between. CDR3 length: 12 residues. CDR3 nucleotide sequence: TGTGCCGCGGGGGAGGGGTACACTGAAGCTTTCTTT. This gives the protein CAAGEGYTEAFF.

This clone turned up a few times. The genes are TRBV4-2 and TRBJ1-2, with 7 nucleotides matching TRBD1. Germline V gene lookup returns CDR1 LGHNA and CDR2 YNFKEQ. This CDR3 has 18 residues. The V and J ends lost 3 bases and 0 bases, in that order; junction bases with no gene match: 13. The CDR3 spells CASSHLTKGQPANYGYTF. The CDR3, as DNA: TGTGCCAGCAGCCATTTGACTAAGGGACAGCCAGCTAACTATGGCTACACCTTC.

The V gene is TRBV7-9, the J gene TRBJ2-3; 11 bases map to TRBD2. Looked up from germline, CDR1 is SEHNR and CDR2 is FQNEAQ (reference sequence). After removal of 5 bases from V and 7 bases from J, the junction contained 5 bases not matched to a gene. The CDR3 is made up of 14 amino acids. As DNA, the CDR3 is TGTGCCAGCAGCGACGGGACTAGCGGAAATACGCAGTATTTT. This encodes CASSDGTSGNTQYF.

This clone has more than one count but fewer than ten. V gene TRBV6-5 combines with J gene TRBJ2-7; the match to TRBD2 covers 8 bases. The junction had 4 bases not matched to a gene; V was cut back by 6 bases and J by 0 bases. The germline V gene has CDR1 MNHEY and CDR2 SVGAGI. The CDR3 has 14 amino acids. The CDR3: CASRRSGGSYEQYF. The CDR3, as DNA: TGTGCCAGCAGGAGAAGCGGGGGCTCCTACGAGCAGTACTTC.

V gene TRBV5-1 combines with J gene TRBJ2-7; 7 nucleotides line up with TRBD1. CDR3 length: 18 amino acids. J gave up 2 bases and V 0 bases, and 14 bases lay outside the gene matches. Per germline, CDR1 SGHRS and CDR2 YFSETQ. Written as DNA, the CDR3 is TGCGCCAGCAGCTTGGCCCTTTCGAACAGGGGTTGGACCTACGAGCAGTACTTC. Translating gives CASSLALSNRGWTYEQYF.

The chain employs TRBV9 and TRBJ2-1, with 8 bases fitting TRBD1. The length of the CDR3 is 14 residues. Germline CDR1 SGDLS, CDR2 YYNGEE. V shed 8 bases, J shed 6 bases, and the junction held 10 bases outside the gene matches. The CDR3 here is CASTLTGVSNEQFF. CDR3 DNA sequence: TGTGCCAGTACCCTGACAGGGGTGAGCAATGAGCAGTTCTTC.

The chain joins TRBV19 to TRBJ2-5, with 7 positions matching TRBD2. J lost 2 bases, V lost 1 base, and 10 bases had no gene match. There are 17 residues in the CDR3. Germline-derived CDR1 and CDR2 are LNHDA and SQIVND (reference sequence). CDR3 sequence reads: CASSIVFASGGQETQYF. CDR3 nucleotides: TGTGCCAGTAGTATAGTTTTTGCGTCGGGGGGACAAGAGACCCAGTACTTC.

The table lists this clone with a count of one. The chain couples TRBV30 to TRBJ2-1; weak D call: TRBD2 (5 bases). Germline CDR1 GTSNPN, CDR2 SVGIG (reference sequence). The ends were cut back, 8 bases at V and 4 bases at J, with 18 bases in the middle. CDR3 length: 14 amino acids. As DNA, the CDR3 is TGTGCCGGGCTACGGGCGGAGGTTTACAATGAGCAGTTCTTC. Protein sequence: CAGLRAEVYNEQFF.

The CDR3 region has the DNA TGTGCCAGCAGGGAGACAGGGTCGAAGACAGATACGCAGTATTTT. It encodes CASRETGSKTDTQYF. J is TRBJ2-3 and V is TRBV2; 7 bases are shared with TRBD1. CDR1 is SNHLY, CDR2 FYNNEI, per germline. The CDR3 has 15 amino acids. V shed 6 bases, J shed 3 bases, and the junction held 9 bases outside the gene matches. The entire variable domain, with the rest obtained from reference TRBV2 and TRBJ2-3, is as follows: EPEVTQTPSHQVTQMGQEVILRCVPISNHLYFYWYRQILGQKVEFLVSFYNNEISEKSEIFDDQFSVERPDGSNFTLKIRSTKLEDSAMYFCASRETGSKTDTQYFGPGTRLTVL.

The chain carries TRBV6-5 and TRBJ2-3, with a tentative D call TRBD2 (6 bases). The CDR3 contains 15 residues. V was cut by 6 bases and J by 2 bases, with 15 bases left in between. The germline V gene has CDR1 MNHEY and CDR2 SVGAGI. This CDR3 reads CASSHGGVNTDTQYF. For the CDR3, the DNA is TGTGCCAGCAGCCATGGAGGGGTGAACACAGATACGCAGTATTTT.

The J gene is TRBJ2-5, the V gene TRBV5-6, with TRBD1 matching over 8 bases. Germline V gene data show CDR1 as SGHDT and CDR2 as YYEEEE. V shed 4 bases and J 5 bases; nucleotides not matched to a gene: 7. The CDR3 spans 14 residues. The DNA for the CDR3 is TGTGCCAGCAGCCCGGACAGGGCAAGGGAGACCCAGTACTTC. It specifies CASSPDRARETQYF.

The DNA of the CDR3 is TGTGCCAGCAGCCAGGCGGACAGGGGATATTCCGGGGAGCTGTTTTTT. Translated, it gives CASSQADRGYSGELFF. The chain links TRBV3-1 (or the pseudogene TRBV3-2) to TRBJ2-2; 9 positions agree with TRBD1. Germline CDR1 is LGHDT and CDR2 is YNNKEL (reference sequence). This CDR3 has 16 residues. The ends lost 3 bases at V and 6 bases at J; junction bases unmatched: 8.

The chain recombines TRBV9 with TRBJ2-1; D may be TRBD2 (5 bases). The CDR3 sequence is 16 residues long. The V end was cut by 4 bases, the J end by 0 bases, with 14 bases between. Germline V gives CDR1 SGDLS, CDR2 YYNGEE. CDR3 sequence reads: CASSTRSGHSYNEQFF. CDR3 nucleotides: TGTGCCAGCAGCACCCGAAGCGGCCACTCCTACAATGAGCAGTTCTTC.

The chain employs TRBV11-3 and TRBJ2-5; the match to TRBD1 covers 8 bases. The germline V gene has CDR1 SGHNT and CDR2 YENEEA. This CDR3 spans 14 amino acids. Trimming cost V 5 bases and J 1 base; bases outside gene matches: 3. CDR3 DNA: TGTGCCAGCAGCGGCAGGGGGCCCCAAGAGACCCAGTACTTC. It codes for CASSGRGPQETQYF.

In its sample, this clone was seen once. The chain recombines TRBV5-6 with TRBJ2-2, with 7 bases fitting TRBD1. V dropped 6 bases and J dropped 4; count of bases not matched to a gene: 9. In germline, CDR1 is SGHDT, CDR2 YYEEEE. The CDR3 has 15 residues. The CDR3 is CASTETGFGTGELFF. As DNA, the CDR3 is TGTGCCAGCACCGAGACAGGGTTTGGCACCGGGGAGCTGTTTTTT.

The chain employs TRBV19 and TRBJ2-4; weak D call: TRBD1 (5 bases). Germline V gene sequence: CDR1 LNHDA, CDR2 SQIVND (reference sequence). Trimming removed 7 bases at V and 0 bases at J, with 19 bases between. This CDR3 has 17 residues. CDR3 nucleotide sequence: TGTGCCAGTACCCCCCCCGGCGACAGACTAGCCAAAAACATTCAGTACTTC. Protein sequence: CASTPPGDRLAKNIQYF.

The V and J genes are TRBV29-1 and TRBJ2-6, with D tentatively TRBD1 (5 bases). This CDR3 region has 15 residues. CDR1 SQVTM and CDR2 ANQGSEA come from the germline V gene. Trimming took 6 bases from V and 3 from J, leaving 15 bases between them. CDR3: CSVTAGSDGANVLTF. The DNA for the CDR3 is TGCAGCGTGACAGCCGGCTCCGATGGGGCCAACGTCCTGACTTTC. The full variable domain, rest sourced from reference TRBV29-1 and TRBJ2-6, is SAVISQKPSRDICQRGTSLTIQCQVDSQVTMMFWYRQQPGQSLTLIATANQGSEATYESGFVIDKFPISRPNLTFSTLTVSNMSPEDSSIYLCSVTAGSDGANVLTFGAGSRLTVL.

This chain links TRBV19 with TRBJ1-5, with 7 bases lining up with TRBD1. The CDR3 consists of 14 residues. Germline V gene lookup returns CDR1 LNHDA and CDR2 SQIVND (reference sequence). V shed 4 bases, J shed 7 bases, and the junction held 7 bases outside the gene matches. CDR3 in DNA: TGTGCCAGTAGTACGGGACAGTTCGAACAGCCCCAGCATTTT. Its protein is CASSTGQFEQPQHF.

The chain is built from TRBV6-5 and TRBJ1-1, with D hard to call. V lost 10 bases and J 2 bases, leaving 14 bases between the germline ends. Germline V CDR1 and CDR2: MNHEY, SVGAGI. This CDR3 region has 13 residues. For the CDR3, the DNA is TGTGCCACCTCAACCGGTATCAACACTGAAGCTTTCTTT. This codes for CATSTGINTEAFF.

This clone was found once. This chain joins TRBV29-1 and TRBJ1-2; D is unresolved. The CDR3 is 13 residues long. Trimming pared 0 bases from V and 2 bases from J, leaving 7 bases between. Germline loops: CDR1 SQVTM, CDR2 ANQGSEA. The CDR3 here is CSVEEYSNYGYTF. The CDR3 DNA reads TGCAGCGTTGAAGAATACAGCAACTATGGCTACACCTTC.

The chain is built from TRBV2 and TRBJ1-6, with 7 bases lining up with TRBD1. The CDR3 consists of 15 residues. Germline V gene data show CDR1 as SNHLY and CDR2 as FYNNEI. Losses at the gene ends were 6 bases for V and 7 bases for J; bases not matched to a gene: 9. The CDR3 DNA follows: TGTGCCAGCAGGGGTAGACAGGGTCAGAATTCACCCCTCCACTTT. Protein: CASRGRQGQNSPLHF.

This chain connects TRBV24-1 to TRBJ2-1; a possible D gene is TRBD2 (5 bases). Germline V lookup: CDR1 KGHDR, CDR2 SFDVKD. V lost 4 bases, J lost 3 bases, and 6 bases lay in between. There are 13 residues in the CDR3. The CDR3 spells CATSDRGYNEQFF. CDR3 sequence (DNA): TGTGCCACCAGTGACCGGGGCTACAATGAGCAGTTCTTC.

The chain combines TRBV5-1 with TRBJ1-6, with 7 bases matching TRBD1. Germline V gene sequence: CDR1 SGHRS, CDR2 YFSETQ. The CDR3 sequence is 14 residues long. After removal of 4 bases from V and 9 bases from J, the junction contained 7 bases not matched to a gene. CDR3 coding DNA: TGCGCCAGCAGCCCGGAAGGGGGCGGTTCACCCCTCCACTTT. Translated, it gives CASSPEGGGSPLHF.

The genes are TRBV6-5 and TRBJ2-2; 8 bases map to TRBD2. CDR1 is MNHEY, CDR2 SVGAGI, per germline. J lost 7 bases, V lost 2 bases, and 9 bases had no gene match. This CDR3 region has 16 residues. The CDR3 region is CASSYRRGEGVGELFF. The CDR3 DNA reads as TGTGCCAGCAGTTACAGGCGGGGGGAAGGGGTCGGGGAGCTGTTTTTT.

V gene TRBV6-6 combines with J gene TRBJ1-1; 8 nucleotides agree with TRBD1. This CDR3 is built from 15 residues. CDR1 is MNHNY, CDR2 SVGAGI, per germline (reference sequence). After removal of 6 bases from V and 3 bases from J, the junction contained 9 bases not matched to a gene. DNA of the CDR3: TGTGCCAGCAGCGTCCCACCGACAGGGGACACTGAAGCTTTCTTT. Its protein is CASSVPPTGDTEAFF.

The genes are TRBV27 and TRBJ1-1; the D gene is possibly TRBD1 (5 bases). This CDR3 has 13 residues. In germline, CDR1 is MNHEY, CDR2 SMNVEV (reference sequence). Between the trimmed V and J ends, which lost 5 bases and 1 base, there was a span of 8 bases. The CDR3 sequence is CASSPRENTEAFF. As DNA, the CDR3 is TGTGCCAGCAGTCCCAGGGAGAACACTGAAGCTTTCTTT.